Listed here are 12 T cell receptor beta chains from one sample, sequenced in a study of T cell repertoires in cytomegalovirus infection (dated by TCRdb to 2018 to 2020). These receptors have no known antigen. The sequencing machine was an Illumina HiSeq 1500. TCRdb reran the public reads through fastp at Q25 and MiXCR, keeping productive beta chains. Merged by CDR3 protein, the rows form single entries marked with the most common genes and DNA. This sample holds roughly 120,000 distinct CDR3 sequences; 9.5% to 13% were observed only once. Clones ranked in the top ten supply 25% to 40% of the sample. The specimen sequenced was PBMCs, sequenced either directly or after in vitro stimulation (not recorded which). These receptors originate from a human donor in good health (CMV status not recorded). Some clones in this sample may be carry-over from other donors' samples.

At least ten counts were recorded for this clonotype. This chain connects TRBV27 to TRBJ2-7; D perhaps matches TRBD1 (5 bases). From germline, CDR1 is MNHEY and CDR2 SMNVEV (reference sequence). The CDR3 is 15 amino acids. V lost 3 bases and J lost 4, with 16 bases in between. The CDR3 nucleotides are TGTGCCAGCAGTTTTTTTGCTGGACATCAATACGAGCAGTACTTC. Residues: CASSFFAGHQYEQYF.

This sequence joins TRBV5-6 and TRBJ1-3; D perhaps matches TRBD1 (5 bases). V was cut by 0 bases and J by 2 bases, with 12 bases left in between. The germline CDR1 and CDR2 sequences are SGHDT and YYEEEE. This CDR3 contains 16 residues. CDR3 coding DNA: TGTGCCAGCAGCTTGGGAGGGACGACGCCTGGAAACACCATATATTTT. It is translated as CASSLGGTTPGNTIYF.

This clonotype has a handful of counts. The chain carries TRBV2 and TRBJ2-1, with 9 bases fitting TRBD1. CDR3 length: 14 residues. Germline CDR1 is SNHLY and CDR2 is FYNNEI. V lost 6 bases to trimming and J lost 8 bases; unmatched junction nucleotides: 8. CDR3 sequence: CASSRDRVTDEQFF. DNA for the CDR3: TGTGCCAGCAGCCGGGACAGGGTAACCGATGAGCAGTTCTTC.

The CDR3 reads CASSVGVLGSPLHF. CDR3 nucleotide sequence: TGTGCCAGCAGCGTAGGGGTACTCGGATCACCCCTCCACTTT. This chain joins TRBV9 and TRBJ1-6; D not resolved. Trimming cost V 0 bases and J 10 bases, with 11 bases left between them. From germline, CDR1 is SGDLS and CDR2 YYNGEE. The CDR3 has 14 amino acids.

This clonotype was detected only a few times. The chain combines TRBV19 with TRBJ2-1, with D perhaps matching TRBD2 (6 bases). V dropped 7 bases and J dropped 6 bases, with 13 bases sitting between them. Germline-derived CDR1 and CDR2 are LNHDA and SQIVND (reference sequence). This CDR3 is built from 13 residues. CDR3 residues: CASTNGGINEQFF. CDR3 in DNA: TGTGCCAGTACTAACGGAGGGATCAATGAGCAGTTCTTC.

This clonotype has a handful of counts. The V and J genes are TRBV18 and TRBJ2-3; D possibly uses TRBD1 or TRBD2 (5 bases each). Trimming removed 1 base at V and 5 bases at J, with 13 bases between. CDR1 and CDR2 (germline): KGHSH, LQKENI. The CDR3 covers 15 residues. In DNA form, the CDR3 reads TGTGCCAGCTCACCACGGGGCCTAGCCGGAGATACGCAGTATTTT. This codes for CASSPRGLAGDTQYF. The full variable domain, with the rest looked up from reference TRBV18 and TRBJ2-3, is NAGVMQNPRHLVRRRGQEARLRCSPMKGHSHVYWYRQLPEEGLKFMVYLQKENIIDESGMPKERFSAEFPKEGPSILRIQQVVRGDSAAYFCASSPRGLAGDTQYFGPGTRLTVL.

This chain uses TRBV20-1 with TRBJ2-3, with TRBD2 matching 13 bases. From germline, CDR1 is DFQATT and CDR2 SNEGSKA (reference sequence). The CDR3 spans 17 residues. After removal of 1 base from V and 2 bases from J, the junction contained 6 bases not matched to a gene. Here the CDR3 DNA reads TGCAGTGCTAGAGGGACTAGCGGGAGTGCCCCCACAGATACGCAGTATTTT. It translates to CSARGTSGSAPTDTQYF.

There are many counts of this clonotype. V gene TRBV11-2 combines with J gene TRBJ2-5; 10 nucleotides align to TRBD1. Germline trimming cut 5 bases from V and 1 base from J; bases unmatched to any gene: 4. CDR3 length equals 15 residues. Germline-derived CDR1 and CDR2 are SGHAT and FQNNGV. This CDR3 is CASSPWTGGQETQYF. CDR3 DNA: TGTGCCAGCAGCCCCTGGACAGGGGGCCAAGAGACCCAGTACTTC.

The chain links TRBV10-3 to TRBJ2-3; no reliable D call. V lost 3 bases to trimming and J lost 2 bases, with 15 bases between them. The CDR3 has 16 residues. CDR1 and CDR2 from the germline V gene are ENHRY and SYGVKD. The CDR3 sequence: CAISDPREVNTDTQYF. The CDR3 DNA sequence: TGTGCCATCAGTGATCCGCGTGAGGTCAACACAGATACGCAGTATTTT.

This clonotype was observed at least ten times. The genes are TRBV28 and TRBJ1-5, with D uncertain. The CDR3 has 14 amino acids. Trimming shortened V by 3 bases and J by 7 bases, and 13 bases separated the two germline ends. In germline, CDR1 is MDHEN, CDR2 SYDVKM. The CDR3 is CASSLLRDGQPQHF. In nucleotides, the CDR3 is TGTGCCAGCAGTTTGTTAAGGGATGGCCAGCCCCAGCATTTT. Complete variable domain (other parts from reference TRBV28 and TRBJ1-5): DVKVTQSSRYLVKRTGEKVFLECVQDMDHENMFWYRQDPGLGLRLIYFSYDVKMKEKGDIPEGYSVSREKKERFSLILESASTNQTSMYLCASSLLRDGQPQHFGDGTRLSIL.

This clonotype was seen repeatedly, ten times or more. The V and J genes are TRBV10-3 and TRBJ1-3; the D is unclear. Germline CDR1 ENHRY, CDR2 SYGVKD. The CDR3 loop spans 15 amino acids. V was shortened by 0 bases and J by 0 bases, with 6 bases between the two germline ends. Written as DNA, the CDR3 is TGTGCCATCAGTGAGTCAATTGCCTCTGGAAACACCATATATTTT. It is translated as CAISESIASGNTIYF.

This clonotype was recorded a few times. This sequence joins TRBV6-2 or TRBV6-3 and TRBJ2-7; D is possibly TRBD1 (6 bases). The germline gives CDR1 MNHEY, CDR2 SVGEGT. The CDR3 totals 12 residues. The V and J ends lost 10 bases and 5 bases respectively, with 15 bases between them. The CDR3 loop is CATRYPGDEQYF. DNA for the CDR3: TGTGCCACTCGTTACCCAGGGGACGAGCAGTACTTC.